The sequence of this TCR beta chain was determined in a study of OX40 agonist ivuxolimab in advanced cancers. Study results and caveats: Normalized expansion of T-cell clones was also low for some nonresponders.

Here immunoSEQ multiplex PCR was the method, and the copy in TCRdb shows in-frame clones only, minus some. This table holds 72,000 or so clones, around 87% found once. For this clone: The antigen is undetermined.

Blood sampling took place at baseline, cycle 4 day 1, and cycle 7 day 1. Germline V gene sequence: CDR1 SGHDT, CDR2 YYEEEE. V was pared by 2 bases and J by 1 base, with 2 bases of the junction left unmatched. The CDR3 loop spans 15 amino acids. The clonotype originates from an adult with an advanced solid tumor such as melanoma, head and neck, liver or kidney cancer. The sample was CD4+ or CD8+ T cells sorted from blood, taken in a trial of the OX40 agonist ivuxolimab. The chain recombines TRBV5-6 with TRBJ2-7, with 11 positions matching TRBD2. In DNA form, the CDR3 reads TGTGCCAGCAGCTTTCTAGCGGGAGGTTCCTACGAGCAGTACTTC. Encoded protein: CASSFLAGGSYEQYF.